This T cell receptor (beta chain) appears in the sequencing data of a study of blood T cells in healthy people across ages. General study findings and limits: Diversity of TCR beta correlated strongly with naive T cell percentage.

Germline V gives CDR1 LNHDA, CDR2 SQIVND (reference sequence). The CDR3 runs to 15 residues. Sample-barcoded 5' priming and a J-beta primer mix drove a second PCR of 7 to 11 cycles. Via MiXCR, TCRdb re-called the 5' RACE reads, giving one row per CDR3 protein. The data show 1.5 million or so distinct CDR3 sequences, roughly 43% seen once. Concerning this clonotype: Its target is not known.

The clonotype was recovered from a woman aged 18-35 years in good health. What was sequenced was blood. V and J are TRBV19 and TRBJ2-1; D possibly corresponds to TRBD1 (5 bases). The better agreement between TRBJ2-7 and the DNA end casts doubt on the J call. The CDR3 coding sequence is TGTGCCAGTAGTATAGGTGACAGCCCCTACAATGAGCAGTACTTC. Its translation is CASSIGDSPYNEQYF.